What follows describes a single T cell receptor (beta chain). Its antigen is currently unknown. The repertoire was sequenced with immunoSEQ multiplex PCR; TCRdb's copy has only in-frame clones and lacks some. The table includes around 790 clones, about 49% detected once. This entry belongs to a study of tumour-infiltrating T cells in Burkitt lymphoma. Overall study context: Patients covered every epidemiological subtype of Burkitt lymphoma. Overall and progression-free survival were predicted by productive clonality. Study-level results: Several public clonotypes were shared across many Burkitt lymphoma patients.

Germline V CDR1 and CDR2: SQVTM, ANQGSEA. The CDR3 consists of 10 residues. Trimming removed 6 bases at V and 8 bases at J, with 10 bases between. Material: tumor tissue. This TCR was recovered from a human donor with Burkitt lymphoma. The V call is TRBV29-1, the J call TRBJ1-1; D not resolved. This CDR3 reads CSVGPSEAFF. CDR3 sequence (DNA): TGCAGCGTCGGGCCTTCCGAAGCTTTCTTT.